These 18 T cell receptor beta chains were sequenced from one sample in a study of T-cell memory formation after mild COVID-19. TCRdb reprocessed the 5' RACE reads via MiXCR and lists one record per CDR3 protein. The sample carries some 210,000 distinct CDR3 sequences, 15% to 20% recorded once. Sequencing was performed on PBMCs or a T cell subset sorted from them (not recorded which). These receptors came from an adult woman who had mild COVID-19 (a few samples of this study predate the infection). Cell type and time point are not known.

The chain couples TRBV4-2 to TRBJ2-1; 8 nucleotides match TRBD2. Germline values: CDR1 LGHNA, CDR2 YNFKEQ. J gave up 7 bases and V 2 bases, and 7 bases lay outside the gene matches. The CDR3 consists of 15 residues. CDR3 residues: CASSQLRLAKNEQFF. The CDR3 bases are TGTGCCAGCAGCCAACTTAGACTAGCGAAAAATGAGCAGTTCTTC.

This clonotype was picked up a small number of times. The V gene is TRBV12-3 or TRBV12-4, the J gene TRBJ2-5; perhaps TRBD1 as D (6 bases). This CDR3 has 15 residues. Trimming pared 7 bases from V and 6 bases from J, leaving 21 bases between. This chain's CDR3 is CASTALRGQGKTQYF. CDR3 in DNA: TGTGCCAGCACCGCCTTGAGGGGCCAGGGGAAGACCCAGTACTTC.

The chain uses TRBV9 and TRBJ2-7; 7 bases are a match to TRBD1. CDR1 and CDR2 (germline): SGDLS, YYNGEE. The length of the CDR3 is 14 residues. The junction had 6 bases not matched to a gene; V was cut back by 2 bases and J by 4 bases. The CDR3 here is CASSVGPDRYEQYF. CDR3 nucleotides: TGTGCCAGCAGCGTGGGACCGGACAGGTACGAGCAGTACTTC. The variable domain in full, with the rest retrieved from reference TRBV9 and TRBJ2-7, is DSGVTQTPKHLITATGQRVTLRCSPRSGDLSVYWYQQSLDQGLQFLIQYYNGEERAKGNILERFSAQQFPDLHSELNLSSLELGDSALYFCASSVGPDRYEQYFGPGTRLTVT.

This chain links TRBV9 with TRBJ1-2, with 7 bases lining up with TRBD1. V trimming: 3 bases; J trimming: 7 bases; junction bases outside the gene matches: 12. Germline CDR1 is SGDLS and CDR2 is YYNGEE. CDR3 length: 15 amino acids. The CDR3 sequence is CASSATPAPGGGYTF. The DNA of the CDR3 is TGTGCCAGCAGCGCGACGCCGGCCCCAGGGGGTGGCTACACCTTC.

V is TRBV4-2 and J is TRBJ2-7; a weak D match, TRBD2 (6 bases). V was cut by 0 bases and J by 6 bases, with 15 bases left in between. Germline loops: CDR1 LGHNA, CDR2 YNFKEQ. The CDR3 spans 15 residues. The DNA for the CDR3 is TGTGCCAGCAGCCAAGATATTACACTAGCAGGCGAGCAGTACTTC. It translates to CASSQDITLAGEQYF.

V and J are TRBV5-1 and TRBJ1-1; 7 positions agree with TRBD1. The V gene end was trimmed by 3 bases and the J gene end by 3 bases; junction bases not matched to a gene: 5. The CDR3 consists of 14 residues. Germline V CDR1 and CDR2: SGHRS, YFSETQ. The CDR3 here is CASSSYTGDTEAFF. The CDR3 DNA reads TGCGCCAGCAGCTCGTATACAGGGGACACTGAAGCTTTCTTT.

CDR3 in DNA: TGTGCCAGCAGCCCCGGCTTGGGTTATGGCTACACCTTC. It specifies CASSPGLGYGYTF. The chain carries TRBV12-3 or TRBV12-4 and TRBJ1-2; D gene uncertain. V shed 6 bases and J shed 5 bases, with 13 bases lying between them. CDR3 length: 13 amino acids.

This clonotype was counted a few times. The V and J genes are TRBV18 and TRBJ2-5, with D hard to call. The CDR3 has 14 amino acids. Germline CDR1 and CDR2: KGHSH and LQKENI. V was shortened by 0 bases and J by 5 bases, with 10 bases between the two germline ends. The CDR3 loop reads CASSPPSARETQYF. The CDR3 nucleotides read TGTGCCAGCTCACCACCTTCCGCACGGGAGACCCAGTACTTC.

This clonotype was counted ten times or more. The junction departs from the called germline gene at one end, perhaps through a read error. V is TRBV5-1 and J is TRBJ2-7; D remains ambiguous. CDR3 size: 13 residues. Germline V CDR1 and CDR2: SGHRS, YFSETQ. In DNA, the CDR3 is TGTGCCAGCAGCTTAGCTCAAGGGTACGAGCAGTACTTC. It encodes CASSLAQGYEQYF. Filled out from reference TRBV5-1 and TRBJ2-7, the complete variable domain reads KAGVTQTPRYLIKTRGQQVTLSCSPISGHRSVSWYQQTPGQGLQFLFEYFSETQRNKGNFPGRFSGRQFSNSRSEMNVSTLELGDSALYLCASSLAQGYEQYFGPGTRLTVT.

The V gene is TRBV27, the J gene TRBJ2-1; 12 bases are a match to TRBD2. Germline trimming cut 6 bases from V and 6 bases from J; bases unmatched to any gene: 3. Germline CDR1 and CDR2: MNHEY and SMNVEV (reference sequence). The CDR3 spans 14 residues. The CDR3: CASRGLAGTNEQFF. The CDR3 DNA sequence: TGTGCCAGCAGAGGACTAGCGGGGACCAATGAGCAGTTCTTC.

The V call is TRBV3-1, the J call TRBJ1-1; a possible D gene is TRBD1 (6 bases). The CDR3 consists of 15 residues. Germline-derived CDR1 and CDR2 are LGHDT and YNNKEL (reference sequence). Trimming stripped 1 base from V and 3 bases from J, with 12 bases between. The CDR3 loop reads CASSQGVTGHTEAFF. Written as DNA, the CDR3 is TGTGCCAGCAGCCAAGGCGTGACAGGTCACACTGAAGCTTTCTTT.

This clonotype has just a few counts. The gene calls are TRBV18 and TRBJ1-1; maybe TRBD1 (6 bases). Germline loops: CDR1 KGHSH, CDR2 LQKENI. Between the trimmed V and J ends, which lost 2 bases and 1 base, there was a span of 8 bases. CDR3 size: 14 residues. The CDR3 sequence: CASSPRTENTEAFF. The CDR3 coding sequence is TGTGCCAGCTCACCAAGGACAGAGAACACTGAAGCTTTCTTT.

This clonotype was picked up a small number of times. V gene TRBV12-3 or TRBV12-4 combines with J gene TRBJ2-2; TRBD1 is a possible D gene (5 bases). V gave up 4 bases and J gave up 5 bases, with 14 bases separating them. The CDR3 totals 15 residues. This CDR3 is CASSSTGAETGELFF. CDR3 DNA: TGTGCCAGCAGTTCCACAGGTGCGGAAACCGGGGAGCTGTTTTTT.

This clonotype occurred a few times. The chain links TRBV7-9 to TRBJ1-1; D call uncertain. Germline assignment: CDR1 SEHNR and CDR2 FQNEAQ (reference sequence). This CDR3 comprises 14 residues. V was clipped by 2 bases and J by 1 base, with 8 bases between them. CDR3 DNA: TGTGCCAGCAGCTTACATTCAGAGAACACTGAAGCTTTCTTT. Its translation is CASSLHSENTEAFF.

This clonotype was recorded at least ten times. The chain uses TRBV12-3 or TRBV12-4 and TRBJ2-2, with 7 bases matching TRBD1. Trimming took 5 bases from V and 2 from J; bases not matched to a gene: 8. This CDR3 has 16 amino acids. CDR3 amino acids: CASSRTGTVNTGELFF. In nucleotides, the CDR3 is TGTGCCAGCAGTCGAACCGGGACAGTTAACACCGGGGAGCTGTTTTTT.

The gene calls are TRBV27 and TRBJ2-3; a possible D gene is TRBD1 (6 bases). CDR1 MNHEY and CDR2 SMNVEV come from the germline V gene (reference sequence). The CDR3 has 14 amino acids. Trimming took off 5 bases at V and 6 bases at J, with 15 bases between the two ends. The CDR3 protein is CASSPAPGGDTQYF. Here the CDR3 DNA reads TGTGCCAGCAGTCCTGCTCCTGGGGGCGATACGCAGTATTTT.

The chain uses TRBV6-5 and TRBJ1-2, with TRBD1 matching 7 bases. V lost 6 bases and J lost 4; bases outside the gene matches: 11. Germline assignment: CDR1 MNHEY and CDR2 SVGAGI. CDR3 size: 15 residues. The CDR3 here is CASSPFRGFGYGYTF. In DNA form, the CDR3 reads TGTGCCAGCAGCCCATTCAGGGGGTTCGGCTATGGCTACACCTTC.

J is TRBJ2-5 and V is TRBV24-1; 12 bases line up with TRBD1. This CDR3 is built from 15 residues. The V segment lost 4 bases and the J segment 6 bases; nucleotides outside the gene matches: 5. Per the germline V gene, CDR1 is KGHDR and CDR2 is SFDVKD. DNA of the CDR3: TGTGCCACCAGTGAATCCGGGACAGGGGGCAAGACCCAGTACTTC. Protein product: CATSESGTGGKTQYF.